The sequence of this T cell receptor (beta chain) was determined in a study of T cells in Graves' hyperthyroidism and ophthalmopathy. A word on this clonotype: Its antigen is not identified.

Whole-study findings and limits: For ophthalmopathy, model prediction preceded onset by a median roughly 6.5 months.

TCR beta CDR3 region amplification was performed from RNA transcripts. The HTBI set primed first-round TCR CDR3 RT-PCR. TCRdb re-derived calls from the multiplex PCR reads in MiXCR, one entry per CDR3 protein. Of over 500,000 distinct CDR3 sequences listed, about 15% were seen once; the top ten hold around 28%. The sequencing input was blood. This TCR was recovered from a woman aged 30 to 39 with Graves' ophthalmopathy.

The CDR3 sequence: CASGISGGIQYF. CDR3 bases: TGTGCCAGCGGTATTAGCGGGGGGATTCAGTACTTC. The chain employs TRBV6-2 or TRBV6-3 and TRBJ2-4, with 10 bases fitting TRBD2. J gave up 10 bases and V 8 bases, and 5 bases lay outside the gene matches. From germline, CDR1 is MNHEY and CDR2 SVGEGT. The length of the CDR3 is 12 residues.